The 29 T cell receptor beta chains reported below all come from one sample, sequenced in a study of CXCR3-negative and CXCR3-positive naive CD8 T cells. UMI-labeled 5' RACE yielded the TRB cDNA libraries. Each CDR3 protein gets one entry in TCRdb, which reprocessed the 5' RACE reads and gives no DNA. The listing contains 45,000 to 65,000 distinct CDR3 sequences. Sequenced sample: naive CXCR3- CD8+ T cells from blood. Subset specified: CD45RO-CCR7+CD27+CD95- naive CD8+ T cells lacking CXCR3 (TNR3-). These receptor sequences come from a human donor in good health. Some clones in this sample may be carry-over from other donors' samples.

In terms of frequency, this clonotype is medium-sized. The chain is built from TRBV3-1 and TRBJ2-1; no DNA is available, so the TRBD2 call from TCRdb remains unchecked. Germline CDR1 and CDR2: LGHDT and YNNKEL (reference sequence). CDR3 length: 17 residues. This CDR3 is CASRLTSGGATYNEQFF.

The V and J genes are TRBV5-4 and TRBJ2-5; without DNA, the TCRdb call of TRBD2 cannot be checked. Germline V gives CDR1 SGHNT, CDR2 YYREEE (reference sequence). This CDR3 region has 15 residues. The CDR3 spells CASSFGGSSQETQYF.

This clonotype counts as medium-sized by frequency. The chain is built from TRBV6-5 and TRBJ2-7; TCRdb reports TRBD2, a call that lacks DNA to check it against. There are 14 residues in the CDR3. Germline assignment: CDR1 MNHEY and CDR2 SVGAGI. CDR3 amino acids: CASSYRAGPYEQYF.

By frequency, this clonotype is medium-sized. The J gene is TRBJ2-2, the V gene TRBV28; the TCRdb call, TRBD2, lacks DNA for checking. This CDR3 region has 15 residues. CDR1 is MDHEN, CDR2 SYDVKM, per germline. CDR3: CASSFFLRETGELFF.

This chain connects TRBV29-1 to TRBJ1-2; TCRdb's assignment of TRBD1 cannot be checked, as there is no DNA. CDR1 and CDR2 (germline): SQVTM, ANQGSEA. The CDR3 runs 15 residues. The CDR3 sequence: CSVDRRGQAPYGYTF.

The rearrangement links TRBV29-1 to TRBJ2-3. The CDR3 has 14 amino acids. Germline values: CDR1 SQVTM, CDR2 ANQGSEA. The CDR3 sequence is CSVEGLGDTDTQYF.

The CDR3 protein is CASNGQGVEAKNIQYF. V and J are TRBV23-1 and TRBJ2-4; the TRBD1 assignment by TCRdb is unverifiable without DNA. TRBV23-1 is an open reading frame whose function is uncertain. CDR3 length: 16 amino acids.

The V call is TRBV29-1, the J call TRBJ2-7; TCRdb outputs TRBD2, but without DNA this stays unchecked. The length of the CDR3 is 13 residues. The germline CDR1 and CDR2 sequences are SQVTM and ANQGSEA. The CDR3 loop reads CSVAGTRPYEQYF.

This sequence joins TRBV2 and TRBJ1-2. Looked up from germline, CDR1 is SNHLY and CDR2 is FYNNEI. The CDR3 extends over 17 amino acids. The CDR3: CASSEDPRIDTNYGYTF. The variable domain in full, completed from reference TRBV2 and TRBJ1-2, reads EPEVTQTPSHQVTQMGQEVILRCVPISNHLYFYWYRQILGQKVEFLVSFYNNEISEKSEIFDDQFSVERPDGSNFTLKIRSTKLEDSAMYFCASSEDPRIDTNYGYTFGSGTRLTVV.

The chain combines TRBV10-1 with TRBJ1-6; TCRdb calls TRBD1, which cannot be checked without DNA. There are 15 residues in the CDR3. Germline assignment: CDR1 WNHNN and CDR2 SYGVQD (reference sequence). The CDR3 protein is CASSEVRYNNSPLHF.

J is TRBJ2-1 and V is TRBV12-3 or TRBV12-4; without DNA, the TCRdb call of TRBD1 cannot be checked. This CDR3 region has 15 residues. CDR3 protein: CASSLDQGAVNEQFF.

The chain employs TRBV5-1 and TRBJ2-1; TCRdb calls TRBD1, which cannot be checked without DNA. Germline V lookup: CDR1 SGHRS, CDR2 YFSETQ. The CDR3 covers 14 residues. CDR3: CASSQTGGWNEQFF. Drawing the rest from reference TRBV5-1 and TRBJ2-1, the complete variable domain is KAGVTQTPRYLIKTRGQQVTLSCSPISGHRSVSWYQQTPGQGLQFLFEYFSETQRNKGNFPGRFSGRQFSNSRSEMNVSTLELGDSALYLCASSQTGGWNEQFFGPGTRLTVL.

This chain joins TRBV11-2 and TRBJ1-4. CDR3 size: 13 residues. Per the germline V gene, CDR1 is SGHAT and CDR2 is FQNNGV. CDR3 sequence reads: CATMGATNEKLFF.

V gene TRBV27 combines with J gene TRBJ1-5. The germline V gene encodes CDR1 MNHEY and CDR2 SMNVEV (reference sequence). CDR3 length equals 14 residues. CDR3 loop: CASSPSGVGQPQHF.

V usage is TRBV4-2 and J usage is TRBJ2-7; the TRBD2 assignment by TCRdb is unverifiable without DNA. CDR1 and CDR2 from the germline V gene are LGHNA and YNFKEQ. CDR3 length: 15 amino acids. The CDR3 spells CASSQETRENYEQYF.

The chain employs TRBV15 and TRBJ2-7; TCRdb designates TRBD2, a call that cannot be tested without DNA. CDR3 length: 11 residues. CDR1 and CDR2 from the germline V gene are LNHNV and YYDKDF (reference sequence). CDR3 loop: CATGRGYEQYF.

The rearrangement joins TRBV15 to TRBJ1-5; TCRdb calls TRBD1, which cannot be checked without DNA. The CDR3 contains 16 residues. Germline lookup yields CDR1 LNHNV and CDR2 YYDKDF (reference sequence). The CDR3 spells CATSRGTGDSNQPQHF. The entire variable domain, with the rest obtained from reference TRBV15 and TRBJ1-5, is as follows: DAMVIQNPRYQVTQFGKPVTLSCSQTLNHNVMYWYQQKSSQAPKLLFHYYDKDFNNEADTPDNFQSRRPNTSFCFLDIRSPGLGDTAMYLCATSRGTGDSNQPQHFGDGTRLSIL.

The V gene is TRBV27, the J gene TRBJ2-7; there is no DNA to check the TCRdb D call of TRBD2. Germline V lookup: CDR1 MNHEY, CDR2 SMNVEV (reference sequence). The CDR3 loop spans 14 amino acids. CDR3 region: CASSLVREAYEQYF.

This sequence joins TRBV28 and TRBJ2-5; with no DNA, the TCRdb D assignment of TRBD2 cannot be verified. CDR1 and CDR2 (germline): MDHEN, SYDVKM. This CDR3 region has 17 residues. This chain's CDR3 is CASSPPGREGPWETQYF.

The rearrangement links TRBV28 to TRBJ1-1. This CDR3 has 14 residues. The germline V gene encodes CDR1 MDHEN and CDR2 SYDVKM. CDR3: CASIPRGISTEAFF.

J is TRBJ1-1 and V is TRBV9; TCRdb proposes TRBD1, but this gene call is untestable without DNA. The CDR3 length is 17 residues. Germline V gene data show CDR1 as SGDLS and CDR2 as YYNGEE. This CDR3 reads CASSADRTGIMNTEAFF. Filled out from reference TRBV9 and TRBJ1-1, the complete variable domain reads DSGVTQTPKHLITATGQRVTLRCSPRSGDLSVYWYQQSLDQGLQFLIQYYNGEERAKGNILERFSAQQFPDLHSELNLSSLELGDSALYFCASSADRTGIMNTEAFFGQGTRLTVV.

The chain carries TRBV14 and TRBJ2-3; the D gene TCRdb calls, TRBD1, cannot be checked with no DNA. The CDR3 extends over 16 amino acids. Germline-derived CDR1 and CDR2 are SGHDN and FVKESK. CDR3 amino acids: CASSQVPGARRDTQYF. The full variable domain, its missing parts supplied by reference TRBV14 and TRBJ2-3, is EAGVTQFPSHSVIEKGQTVTLRCDPISGHDNLYWYRRVMGKEIKFLLHFVKESKQDESGMPNNRFLAERTGGTYSTLKVQPAELEDSGVYFCASSQVPGARRDTQYFGPGTRLTVL.

The CDR3 sequence is CSVEKQGAGTGELFF. This chain connects TRBV29-1 to TRBJ2-2; there is no DNA to check the TCRdb D call of TRBD1. In germline, CDR1 is SQVTM, CDR2 ANQGSEA. The CDR3 length is 15 residues.

This rearrangement joins TRBV7-2 to TRBJ2-7; the D call from TCRdb, TRBD1, cannot be confirmed without DNA. CDR1 SGHTA and CDR2 FQGNSA come from the germline V gene. The CDR3 has 14 amino acids. CDR3 protein: CASSYLGQSDEQYF.

This chain joins TRBV7-6 and TRBJ2-3; TCRdb's D call, TRBD2, is unchecked because there is no DNA. Germline lookup yields CDR1 SGHVS and CDR2 FNYEAQ. The CDR3 sequence is 19 residues long. This chain's CDR3 is CASSPTRDFLTPSTDTQYF.

The rearrangement links TRBV6-2 or TRBV6-3 to TRBJ2-6; TCRdb gives TRBD1 as the D gene, but with no DNA this cannot be confirmed. This CDR3 is 16 amino acids long. CDR1 and CDR2 (germline): MNHEY, SVGEGT. CDR3 loop: CATAGFMGPGANVLTF.

The J gene is TRBJ2-4, the V gene TRBV28. This CDR3 spans 11 amino acids. In germline, CDR1 is MDHEN, CDR2 SYDVKM. The CDR3 region is CASSFSNIQYF.

V is TRBV6-5 and J is TRBJ1-5. Germline V gene sequence: CDR1 MNHEY, CDR2 SVGAGI. The CDR3 is made up of 16 amino acids. The CDR3 is CASSYSGVGSNQPQHF.

V usage is TRBV12-3 or TRBV12-4 and J usage is TRBJ2-1; as DNA is missing, the TRBD2 call by TCRdb cannot be tested. The CDR3 consists of 15 residues. The chain's CDR3 is CASSLALGTNNEQFF.